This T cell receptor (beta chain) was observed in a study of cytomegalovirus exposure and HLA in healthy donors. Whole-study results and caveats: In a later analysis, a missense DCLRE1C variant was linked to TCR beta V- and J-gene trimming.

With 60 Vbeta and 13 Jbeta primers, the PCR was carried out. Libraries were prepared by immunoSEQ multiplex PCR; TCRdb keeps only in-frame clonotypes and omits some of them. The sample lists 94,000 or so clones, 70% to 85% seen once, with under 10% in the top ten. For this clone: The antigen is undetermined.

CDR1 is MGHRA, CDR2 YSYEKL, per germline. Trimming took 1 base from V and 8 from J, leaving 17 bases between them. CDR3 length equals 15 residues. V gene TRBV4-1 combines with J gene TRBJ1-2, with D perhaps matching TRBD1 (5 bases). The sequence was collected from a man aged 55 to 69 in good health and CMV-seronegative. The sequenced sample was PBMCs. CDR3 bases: TGCGCCAGCAGCCAAGTGGAAGGGGCTCGTCGGGGCTACACCTTC. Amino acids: CASSQVEGARRGYTF.